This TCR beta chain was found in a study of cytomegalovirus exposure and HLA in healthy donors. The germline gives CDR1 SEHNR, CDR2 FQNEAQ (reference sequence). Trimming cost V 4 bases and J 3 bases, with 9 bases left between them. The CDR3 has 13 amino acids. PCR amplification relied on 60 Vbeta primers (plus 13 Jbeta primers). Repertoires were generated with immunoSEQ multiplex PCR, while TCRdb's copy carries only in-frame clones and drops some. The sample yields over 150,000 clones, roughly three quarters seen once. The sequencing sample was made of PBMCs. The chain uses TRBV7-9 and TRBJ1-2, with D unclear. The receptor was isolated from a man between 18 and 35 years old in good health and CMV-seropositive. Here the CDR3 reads CASSYTVDYGYTF. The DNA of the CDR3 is TGTGCCAGCAGCTATACAGTGGACTATGGCTACACCTTC.